The present entry profiles one TCR beta chain with its context. Antigen specificity is unknown. The sample comes from a study of vaccination effects on CD4 cells after COVID-19. Study-wide points: By a late point after vaccination, infection- and vaccine-induced clones had shrunk markedly through clonal contraction.

Expansion with viral peptide pools was applied to antigen-specific CD4+ T cells by the ViraFEST assay prior to sequencing. The authors isolated CD4+ T cells after about 10 days of culture. BNT162b2 vaccine or mRNA-1273 vaccine was given to participants in two doses. Supplemented with 9.5 to 10 IU/ml IL-2 and 9.5 to 10 ug/ml peptides, fewer than 2.5 million PBMC per well were kept in culture. Days 3 and 7 saw half the medium replaced with IL-2 medium. The data were produced by immunoSEQ multiplex PCR, yet TCRdb's version contains in-frame clones alone and is incomplete. This table has around 32,000 clones, roughly two thirds appearing once. The CDR3 runs to 15 residues. Between the trimmed V and J ends, which lost 8 bases and 1 base, there was a span of 18 bases. CDR1 is MNHEY and CDR2 is SMNVEV in the germline V gene (reference sequence).

The TCR was taken from a human donor who received a COVID-19 vaccine. The specimen was CD4+ T cells from PBMCs cultured with HCoV-229E spike peptides, collected after COVID-19 vaccination. V usage is TRBV27 and J usage is TRBJ2-7; either TRBD1 or TRBD2 may supply D (6 bases each). DNA of the CDR3: TGTGCCAGCGGTATCTTGGGGGGCGCTTCCTACGAGCAGTACTTC. It translates to CASGILGGASYEQYF.